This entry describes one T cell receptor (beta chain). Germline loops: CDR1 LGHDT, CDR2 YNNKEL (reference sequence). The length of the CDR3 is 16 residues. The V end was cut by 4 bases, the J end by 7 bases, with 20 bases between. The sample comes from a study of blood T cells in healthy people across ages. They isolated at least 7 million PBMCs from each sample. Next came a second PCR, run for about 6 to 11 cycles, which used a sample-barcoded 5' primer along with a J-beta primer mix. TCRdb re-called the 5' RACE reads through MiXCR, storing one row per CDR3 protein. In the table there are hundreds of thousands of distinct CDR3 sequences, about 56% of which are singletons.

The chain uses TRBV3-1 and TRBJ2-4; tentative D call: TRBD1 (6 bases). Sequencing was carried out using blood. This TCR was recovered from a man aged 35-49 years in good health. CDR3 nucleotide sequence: TGTGCCAGCAGCCTAGGCCTGCGCACAGGGTTGAACATTCAGTACTTC. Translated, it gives CASSLGLRTGLNIQYF.